This T cell receptor beta chain was captured in a study of neurological immune-mediated disorders. The CDR3 covers 14 residues. Germline V gene lookup returns CDR1 SGHVS and CDR2 FQNEAQ. Trimming took off 5 bases at V and 7 bases at J, with 15 bases between the two ends. TCRdb ran MiXCR on the 5' RACE reads and lists one entry per CDR3 protein. This sample carries approximately 16,000 distinct CDR3 sequences, 20% to 25% of them seen once, and the ten largest clones take roughly 24%. This clonotype was counted at least ten times. V usage is TRBV7-8 and J usage is TRBJ2-1; D unclear. Input material: PBMCs. This TCR came from a man in his fifties or sixties in good health. For the CDR3, the DNA is TGTGCCAGCAGCCCGGTCGGAGCGACTAATGAGCAGTTCTTC. It is translated as CASSPVGATNEQFF.